A selection of T cell receptor beta chains follows, all from one sample in a study of Graves' ophthalmopathy and Graves' hyperthyroidism. TCRdb processed the multiplex PCR reads anew with MiXCR; each CDR3 protein has one entry. The repertoire holds a few hundred thousand distinct CDR3 sequences, with roughly 17% as singletons. The source material was peripheral blood. All receptors come from an adult woman with stable Graves' hyperthyroidism. The conserved cysteine and the conserved F or W are not part of the CDR3 here. The order of the fields is V gene, J gene, CDR3 protein.

TRBV28	TRBJ2-5	ASSLNRGGQETQY
TRBV6-2/TRBV6-3	TRBJ2-2	ASDQSTGELF
TRBV27	TRBJ2-7	ASRGGVEQY
TRBV6-5	TRBJ1-5	ASSSWGDNQPQH
TRBV7-3	TRBJ2-2	ASSLRQGTGELF
TRBV24-1	TRBJ1-2	ATSDGVHGYT
TRBV20-1	TRBJ1-2	SAMDRAARGYGYT
TRBV3-1	TRBJ2-5	ASSQDPGRSGETQY
TRBV20-1	TRBJ1-2	SASQAGQGFGYT
TRBV6-1	TRBJ1-1	ASSVATEAF
TRBV10-2	TRBJ1-5	ASSESRAGGTQPQH
TRBV28	TRBJ1-2	ASSSGLYGYT